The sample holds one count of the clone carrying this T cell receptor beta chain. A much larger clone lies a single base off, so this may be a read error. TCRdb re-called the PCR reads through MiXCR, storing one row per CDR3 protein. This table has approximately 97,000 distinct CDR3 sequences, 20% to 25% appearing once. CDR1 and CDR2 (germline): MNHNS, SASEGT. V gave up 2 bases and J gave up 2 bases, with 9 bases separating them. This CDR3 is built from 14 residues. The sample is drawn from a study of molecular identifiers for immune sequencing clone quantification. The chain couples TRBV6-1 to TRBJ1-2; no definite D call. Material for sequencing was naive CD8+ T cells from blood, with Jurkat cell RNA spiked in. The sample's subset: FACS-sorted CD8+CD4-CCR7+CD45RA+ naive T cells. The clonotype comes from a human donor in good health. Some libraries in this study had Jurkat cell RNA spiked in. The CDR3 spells CASSEWAENYGYTF. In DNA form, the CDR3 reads TGTGCCAGCAGTGAATGGGCAGAGAACTATGGCTACACCTTC.